This T cell receptor beta chain comes out of a study of cytomegalovirus exposure and HLA in healthy donors. Germline V gene data show CDR1 as LGHNA and CDR2 as YNFKEQ. This CDR3 spans 15 amino acids. Trimming shortened V by 4 bases and J by 3 bases, and 16 bases separated the two germline ends. Sequencing used immunoSEQ multiplex PCR; TCRdb keeps in-frame clones, though not all of them. The sample records 150,000 to 200,000 clones, 84% being singletons. This chain connects TRBV4-2 to TRBJ2-7; D gene uncertain. The sample was PBMCs. The clonotype originates from a young man in good health and CMV-seropositive. CDR3 region: CASSPTGAVIYEQYF. CDR3 in DNA: TGTGCCAGCAGCCCGACGGGTGCGGTTATCTACGAGCAGTACTTC.